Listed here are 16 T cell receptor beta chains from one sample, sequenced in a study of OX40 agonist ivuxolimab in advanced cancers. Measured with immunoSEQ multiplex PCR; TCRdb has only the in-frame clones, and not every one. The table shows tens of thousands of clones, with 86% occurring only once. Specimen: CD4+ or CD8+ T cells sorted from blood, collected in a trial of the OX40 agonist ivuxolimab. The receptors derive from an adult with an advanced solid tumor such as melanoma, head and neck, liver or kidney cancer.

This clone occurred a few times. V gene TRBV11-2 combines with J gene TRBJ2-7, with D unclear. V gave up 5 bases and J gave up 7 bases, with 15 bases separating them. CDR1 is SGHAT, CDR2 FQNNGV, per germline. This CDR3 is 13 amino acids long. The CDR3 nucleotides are TGTGCCAGCAGCCCTACGGACCCCTGGGAGCAGTACTTC. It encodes CASSPTDPWEQYF.

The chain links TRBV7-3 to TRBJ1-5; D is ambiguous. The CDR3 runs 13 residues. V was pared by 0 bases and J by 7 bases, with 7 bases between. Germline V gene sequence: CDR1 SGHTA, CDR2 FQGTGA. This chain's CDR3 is CASSLTFGQPQHF. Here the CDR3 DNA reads TGTGCCAGCAGCTTAACGTTTGGGCAGCCCCAGCATTTT.

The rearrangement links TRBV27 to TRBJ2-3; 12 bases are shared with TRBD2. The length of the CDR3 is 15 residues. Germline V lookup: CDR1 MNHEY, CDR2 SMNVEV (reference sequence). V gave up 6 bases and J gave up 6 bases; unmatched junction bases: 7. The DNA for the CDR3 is TGTGCCAGCAGCCTACTAGCGGGGGGCCGTGATACGCAGTATTTT. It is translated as CASSLLAGGRDTQYF.

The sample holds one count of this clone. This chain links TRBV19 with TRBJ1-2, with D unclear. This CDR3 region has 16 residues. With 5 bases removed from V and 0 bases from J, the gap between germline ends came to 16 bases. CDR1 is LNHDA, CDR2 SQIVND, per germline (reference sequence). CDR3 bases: TGTGCCAGTAGTGTTCGGGCCCGGGGAGCTAACTATGGCTACACCTTC. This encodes CASSVRARGANYGYTF.

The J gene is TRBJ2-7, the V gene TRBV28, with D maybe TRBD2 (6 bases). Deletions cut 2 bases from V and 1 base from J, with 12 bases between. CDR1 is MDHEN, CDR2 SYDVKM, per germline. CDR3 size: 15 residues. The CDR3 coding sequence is TGTGCCAGCAGTTTAGGGACTGGGAGATCCTACGAGCAGTACTTC. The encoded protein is CASSLGTGRSYEQYF.

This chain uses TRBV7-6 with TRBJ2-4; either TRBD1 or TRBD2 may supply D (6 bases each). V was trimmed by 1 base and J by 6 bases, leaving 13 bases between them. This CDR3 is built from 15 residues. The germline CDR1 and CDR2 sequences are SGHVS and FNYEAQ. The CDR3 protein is CASSLGGGPGNIQYF. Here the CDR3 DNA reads TGTGCCAGCAGCTTAGGAGGGGGGCCGGGAAACATTCAGTACTTC.

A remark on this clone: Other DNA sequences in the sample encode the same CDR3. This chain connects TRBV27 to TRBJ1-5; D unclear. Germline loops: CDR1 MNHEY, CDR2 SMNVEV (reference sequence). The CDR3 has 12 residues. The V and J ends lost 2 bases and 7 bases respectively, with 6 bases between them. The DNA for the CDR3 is TGTGCCAGCAGTTTAATCGGGCAGCCCCAGCATTTT. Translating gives CASSLIGQPQHF.

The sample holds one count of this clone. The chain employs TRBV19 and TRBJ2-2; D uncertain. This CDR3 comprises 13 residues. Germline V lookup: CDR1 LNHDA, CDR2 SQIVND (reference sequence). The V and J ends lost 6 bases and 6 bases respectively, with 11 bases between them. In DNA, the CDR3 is TGTGCCAGTAGAGACGGACGCGCCGGGGAGCTGTTTTTT. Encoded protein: CASRDGRAGELFF.

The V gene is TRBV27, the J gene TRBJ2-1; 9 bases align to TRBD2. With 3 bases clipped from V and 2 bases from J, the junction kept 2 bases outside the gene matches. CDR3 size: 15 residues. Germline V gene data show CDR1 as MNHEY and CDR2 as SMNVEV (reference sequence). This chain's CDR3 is CASSFSGGTYNEQFF. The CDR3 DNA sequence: TGTGCCAGCAGTTTTAGCGGGGGAACCTACAATGAGCAGTTCTTC.

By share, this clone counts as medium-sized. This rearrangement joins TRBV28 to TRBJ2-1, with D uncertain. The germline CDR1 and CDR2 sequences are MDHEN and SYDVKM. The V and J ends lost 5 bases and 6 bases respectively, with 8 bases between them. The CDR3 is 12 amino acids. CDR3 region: CASSTFGNEQFF. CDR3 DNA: TGTGCCAGCAGTACGTTCGGCAATGAGCAGTTCTTC.

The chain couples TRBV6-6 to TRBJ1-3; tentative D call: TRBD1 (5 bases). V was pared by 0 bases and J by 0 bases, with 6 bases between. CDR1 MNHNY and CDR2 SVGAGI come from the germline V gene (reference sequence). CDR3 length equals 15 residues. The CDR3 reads CASSYSTVSGNTIYF. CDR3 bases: TGTGCCAGCAGTTACTCGACAGTCTCTGGAAACACCATATATTTT.

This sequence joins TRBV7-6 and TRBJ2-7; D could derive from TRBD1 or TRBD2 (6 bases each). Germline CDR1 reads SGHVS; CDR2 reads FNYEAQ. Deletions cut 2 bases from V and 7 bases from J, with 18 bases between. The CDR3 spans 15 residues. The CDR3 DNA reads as TGTGCCAGCAGCTTATTCGGCGGGGACACGGGGGAGCAGTACTTC. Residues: CASSLFGGDTGEQYF.

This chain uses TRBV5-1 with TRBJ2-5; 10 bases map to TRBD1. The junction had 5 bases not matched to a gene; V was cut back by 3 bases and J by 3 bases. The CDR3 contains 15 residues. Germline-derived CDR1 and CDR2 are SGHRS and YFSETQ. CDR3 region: CASSSPDRGKETQYF. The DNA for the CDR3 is TGCGCCAGCAGCTCACCGGACAGGGGGAAAGAGACCCAGTACTTC.

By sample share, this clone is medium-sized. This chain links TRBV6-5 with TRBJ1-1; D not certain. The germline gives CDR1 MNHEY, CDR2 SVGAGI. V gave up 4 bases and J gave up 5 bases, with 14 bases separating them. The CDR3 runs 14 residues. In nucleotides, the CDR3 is TGTGCCAGCAGTTTGTCTTATGGCGGGACTGAAGCTTTCTTT. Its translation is CASSLSYGGTEAFF.

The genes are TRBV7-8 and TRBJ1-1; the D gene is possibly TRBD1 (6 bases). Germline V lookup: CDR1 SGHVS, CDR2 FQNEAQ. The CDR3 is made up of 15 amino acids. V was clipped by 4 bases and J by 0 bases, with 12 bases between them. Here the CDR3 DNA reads TGTGCCAGCAGCTACCGGACAGCCATGAACACTGAAGCTTTCTTT. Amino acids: CASSYRTAMNTEAFF.

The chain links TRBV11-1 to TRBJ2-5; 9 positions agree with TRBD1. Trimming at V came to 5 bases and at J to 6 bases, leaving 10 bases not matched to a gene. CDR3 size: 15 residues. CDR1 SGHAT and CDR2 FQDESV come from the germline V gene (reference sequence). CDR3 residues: CASSHTRTGVKTQYF. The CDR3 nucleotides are TGTGCCAGCAGCCACACCAGGACAGGGGTAAAGACCCAGTACTTC.